These 19 T cell receptor beta chains share one sample of origin, sequenced in a study of cytomegalovirus exposure and HLA in healthy donors. PCR employed 60 Vbeta and 13 Jbeta primers. Measured with immunoSEQ multiplex PCR; TCRdb has only the in-frame clones, and not every one. Of a few hundred thousand clones listed, roughly four fifths are singletons. The specimen was PBMCs. These receptors all stem from a girl aged 2 to 9 in good health and CMV-seronegative.

As for this clone: This specimen includes other DNA sequences encoding the same CDR3. The V and J genes are TRBV18 and TRBJ1-5; unclear D gene. V was clipped by 6 bases and J by 4 bases, with 13 bases between them. This CDR3 spans 14 amino acids. Germline CDR1 is KGHSH and CDR2 is LQKENI. As DNA, the CDR3 is TGTGCCAGCTCTCGAGGCGGATCAAATCAGCCCCAGCATTTT. It specifies CASSRGGSNQPQHF.

This sequence joins TRBV5-5 and TRBJ2-7, with TRBD1 matching 11 bases. Germline V gene data show CDR1 as SGHKS and CDR2 as YYEKEE (reference sequence). V was clipped by 5 bases and J by 4 bases; unmatched bases: 8. This CDR3 region has 15 residues. The CDR3 here is CASRQTGQGGYEQYF. CDR3 nucleotides: TGTGCCAGCAGACAGACGGGACAGGGGGGTTACGAGCAGTACTTC.

V usage is TRBV14 and J usage is TRBJ1-3, with 8 bases that match TRBD1. Germline CDR1 SGHDN, CDR2 FVKESK. The CDR3 length is 15 residues. The trim removed 1 base at V and 2 bases at J, leaving 1 base unmatched. The CDR3 region is CASSQGTGTGNTIYF. As DNA, the CDR3 is TGTGCCAGCAGCCAAGGGACAGGGACTGGAAACACCATATATTTT. Combining the CDR3 with reference TRBV14 and TRBJ1-3 gives the whole variable domain EAGVTQFPSHSVIEKGQTVTLRCDPISGHDNLYWYRRVMGKEIKFLLHFVKESKQDESGMPNNRFLAERTGGTYSTLKVQPAELEDSGVYFCASSQGTGTGNTIYFGEGSWLTVV.

The CDR3 protein is CASSLLPKHF. The CDR3 DNA sequence: TGTGCCAGCAGCTTACTTCCTAAGCATTTT. J is TRBJ1-5 and V is TRBV11-3; D is undetermined. This CDR3 contains 10 residues. Germline values: CDR1 SGHNT, CDR2 YENEEA. The ends were cut back, 2 bases at V and 14 bases at J, with 7 bases in the middle.

V and J are TRBV6-5 and TRBJ2-1; TRBD2 matches 11 bases. Germline V CDR1 and CDR2: MNHEY, SVGAGI. V shed 8 bases and J 7 bases; nucleotides not matched to a gene: 10. The CDR3 spans 15 residues. Here the CDR3 reads CASSGLAEGRNEQFF. CDR3 DNA: TGTGCCAGCTCGGGACTAGCGGAGGGGAGGAATGAGCAGTTCTTC.

The rearrangement uses TRBV5-1 and TRBJ2-5; 7 positions match TRBD2. V shed 0 bases and J 3 bases; nucleotides not matched to a gene: 8. The CDR3 sequence is 16 residues long. Germline V CDR1 and CDR2: SGHRS, YFSETQ. In DNA form, the CDR3 reads TGCGCCAGCAGCTTGGCGTTGGCTAGCGGAAAAGAGACCCAGTACTTC. It translates to CASSLALASGKETQYF.

The V call is TRBV5-4, the J call TRBJ1-2; no reliable D call. CDR1 is SGHNT, CDR2 YYREEE, per germline (reference sequence). V was trimmed by 5 bases and J by 6 bases, leaving 14 bases between them. CDR3 length: 13 amino acids. CDR3 amino acids: CASSPRELDGYTF. DNA of the CDR3: TGTGCCAGCAGTCCTCGCGAATTGGATGGCTACACCTTC.

Points on this clone: This sample also contains other DNA sequences that code for the same CDR3. J is TRBJ2-5 and V is TRBV2; D ambiguous. This CDR3 has 13 residues. V shed 3 bases and J shed 4 bases, with 9 bases lying between them. Looked up from germline, CDR1 is SNHLY and CDR2 is FYNNEI. This chain's CDR3 is CASSEGQLETQYF. CDR3 sequence (DNA): TGTGCCAGCAGTGAGGGCCAGTTAGAGACCCAGTACTTC.

This chain links TRBV4-1 with TRBJ2-1; TRBD2 agrees at 11 bases. Germline V lookup: CDR1 MGHRA, CDR2 YSYEKL. The CDR3 has 17 amino acids. V shed 0 bases and J 11 bases; nucleotides not matched to a gene: 12. CDR3 amino acids: CASSQDYSGGAQTKQFF. CDR3 nucleotides: TGCGCCAGCAGCCAAGATTATAGCGGGGGGGCGCAGACCAAGCAGTTCTTC.

This clone has just one count. The chain employs TRBV30 and TRBJ1-5; TRBD1 is a possible D gene (5 bases). CDR1 and CDR2 (germline): GTSNPN, SVGIG (reference sequence). CDR3 length: 12 amino acids. V was cut by 2 bases and J by 9 bases, with 11 bases left in between. CDR3 bases: TGTGCCTGGAGTCTCCCGGGGGGGCCCCAGCATTTT. This translates into CAWSLPGGPQHF.

The chain uses TRBV4-1 and TRBJ1-1, with D hard to call. The CDR3 consists of 16 residues. Trimming removed 4 bases at V and 5 bases at J, with 20 bases between. In germline, CDR1 is MGHRA, CDR2 YSYEKL. As DNA, the CDR3 is TGCGCCAGCAGCCCGGGAGTTCCCTCTAAGGATACTGAAGCTTTCTTT. Translation gives CASSPGVPSKDTEAFF.

This clone was counted a few times. This chain uses TRBV5-6 with TRBJ2-7; 9 nucleotides match TRBD1. CDR1 is SGHDT, CDR2 YYEEEE, per germline. The CDR3 loop spans 14 amino acids. With 3 bases clipped from V and 2 bases from J, the junction kept 3 bases outside the gene matches. The CDR3 region is CASSWGQGPYEQYF. In nucleotides, the CDR3 is TGTGCCAGCAGCTGGGGACAGGGACCCTACGAGCAGTACTTC.

This chain uses TRBV6-6 with TRBJ1-5; 9 nucleotides line up with TRBD1. CDR1 and CDR2 (germline): MNHNY, SVGAGI (reference sequence). CDR3 length equals 16 residues. Trimming took 6 bases from V and 5 from J; bases not matched to a gene: 11. CDR3 bases: TGTGCCAGCAGCGCTACCCTGGGACAGGGATATCAGCCCCAGCATTTT. Translation gives CASSATLGQGYQPQHF.

The V gene is TRBV12-5, the J gene TRBJ1-1; D perhaps matches TRBD1 (5 bases). The ends were cut back, 3 bases at V and 0 bases at J, with 20 bases in the middle. Germline V gene lookup returns CDR1 LGHNT and CDR2 FRNRAP. The CDR3 covers 18 residues. The CDR3 protein is CASGLPQGVTAMNTEAFF. CDR3 nucleotide sequence: TGTGCTAGTGGTTTACCCCAAGGGGTGACAGCAATGAACACTGAAGCTTTCTTT.

The rearrangement links TRBV5-6 to TRBJ1-6, with 8 bases matching TRBD1. V lost 2 bases and J lost 2; bases outside the gene matches: 12. Germline V gives CDR1 SGHDT, CDR2 YYEEEE. The CDR3 covers 19 residues. Written as DNA, the CDR3 is TGTGCCAGCAGCTTTCGACACGGGACCAGGGGGCCCTATAATTCACCCCTCCACTTT. This sequence encodes CASSFRHGTRGPYNSPLHF.

The chain combines TRBV5-1 with TRBJ2-2; the match to TRBD2 covers 14 bases. V shed 0 bases and J 4 bases; nucleotides not matched to a gene: 8. This CDR3 region has 19 residues. The germline CDR1 and CDR2 sequences are SGHRS and YFSETQ. The CDR3 protein is CASSLGGLAGGGTTGELFF. In DNA, the CDR3 is TGCGCCAGCAGCTTGGGAGGACTAGCGGGAGGAGGTACCACCGGGGAGCTGTTTTTT.

The V and J genes are TRBV6-5 and TRBJ2-3; weak D call: TRBD2 (6 bases). Germline V lookup: CDR1 MNHEY, CDR2 SVGAGI. V was shortened by 4 bases and J by 0 bases, with 11 bases between the two germline ends. This CDR3 region has 15 residues. The CDR3 DNA reads as TGTGCCAGCAGTTTCAGAGGGAGGAGCACAGATACGCAGTATTTT. Protein sequence: CASSFRGRSTDTQYF.

The chain's CDR3 is CASSPTRGNTIYF. CDR3 DNA: TGTGCCAGCAGCCCTACCCGAGGGAACACCATATATTTT. The chain is built from TRBV7-6 and TRBJ1-3, with D hard to call. Per the germline V gene, CDR1 is SGHVS and CDR2 is FNYEAQ. The CDR3 is 13 residues long. V dropped 5 bases and J dropped 7 bases, with 12 bases sitting between them.

This clone was seen only a few times. The chain joins TRBV6-5 to TRBJ2-3; a weak D match, TRBD2 (6 bases). Germline loops: CDR1 MNHEY, CDR2 SVGAGI. V lost 2 bases, J lost 0 bases, and 9 bases lay in between. The CDR3 is 15 residues long. CDR3 nucleotide sequence: TGTGCCAGCAGTTACGGAGGGAGGAGCACAGATACGCAGTATTTT. Protein: CASSYGGRSTDTQYF.